This T cell receptor beta chain was identified in a study of T cell responses to AZD1222 COVID-19 vaccine. Overall study context: Second doses that came at about 4 or about 12 weeks were put together. Study-wide results and caveats: Donors in the cohort were predominantly white British and more often female, and clonal diversity was possibly underestimated. Sampling captured repertoires only after the peak T cell response.

Only in-frame clones appear in the TCRdb table, and some are missing; sequencing was by immunoSEQ multiplex PCR. This sample has 100,000 to 130,000 clones; around 83% occur once, and the top ten carry approximately 3.3%. With 4 bases clipped from V and 3 bases from J, the junction kept 2 bases outside the gene matches. Germline V gives CDR1 SGHKS, CDR2 YYEKEE (reference sequence). The CDR3 is 14 residues long. Notes on this clone: Its antigen is still unknown.

The TCR sequence derives from an adult in good health. Sequences were derived from peripheral blood, sampled on day 0 of AZD1222 vaccination. This chain links TRBV5-5 with TRBJ2-3; 10 bases match TRBD1. The chain's CDR3 is CASSRGQGTDTQYF. CDR3 nucleotides: TGTGCCAGCAGCCGGGGACAGGGGACAGATACGCAGTATTTT.